The subject of this entry is one T cell receptor beta chain. The assay was immunoSEQ multiplex PCR, and TCRdb's table has in-frame clones only and misses some. The table includes about 130,000 clones, approximately 90% detected once. These data originate in a study of blood T cell repertoires in COVID-19. CDR1 and CDR2 (germline): SGDLS, YYNGEE. V was clipped by 1 base and J by 7 bases, with 12 bases between them. The CDR3 runs 15 residues. The chain employs TRBV9 and TRBJ1-6; D gene uncertain. The source is a man aged 45-65 years with active or convalescent COVID-19. Sequencing was done on a sample of peripheral blood. CDR3 protein: CASSVSPGTNSPLHF. The CDR3 bases are TGTGCCAGCAGCGTATCTCCGGGTACAAATTCACCCCTCCACTTT. Together with reference TRBV9 and TRBJ1-6, the CDR3 gives the full variable domain: DSGVTQTPKHLITATGQRVTLRCSPRSGDLSVYWYQQSLDQGLQFLIQYYNGEERAKGNILERFSAQQFPDLHSELNLSSLELGDSALYFCASSVSPGTNSPLHFGNGTRLTVT.